The 27 T cell receptor beta chains reported below all come from one sample, sequenced in a study of cytotoxic CD8 clonotypes in ibrutinib-treated CLL. This table comes from immunoSEQ multiplex PCR, and its TCRdb copy is limited to in-frame clones, with some not included. Seen here are approximately 100,000 clones, approximately 58% observed once, and the top ten hold approximately 35%. The material was PBMCs, obtained after 24 months of ibrutinib treatment. The receptors shown here come from a human donor with chronic lymphocytic leukemia.

The chain is built from TRBV11-3 and TRBJ1-2, with D hard to call. V lost 4 bases, J lost 8 bases, and 17 bases lay in between. The germline CDR1 and CDR2 sequences are SGHNT and YENEEA. The CDR3 covers 14 residues. The CDR3 DNA is TGTGCCAGCAGCTCCTTGGCGACCTCGCGGGGCTACACCTTC. Amino acids: CASSSLATSRGYTF. The full variable domain, with the rest looked up from reference TRBV11-3 and TRBJ1-2, is EAGVVQSPRYKIIEKKQPVAFWCNPISGHNTLYWYLQNLGQGPELLIRYENEEAVDDSQLPKDRFSAERLKGVDSTLKIQPAELGDSAVYLCASSSLATSRGYTFGSGTRLTVV.

This clone has a handful of counts. The rearrangement links TRBV6-8 to TRBJ2-7, with 10 bases matching TRBD1. With V trimmed by 11 bases and J by 7 bases, 8 bases remained unmatched. Germline assignment: CDR1 MNHGY and CDR2 SAAAGT. This CDR3 region has 12 residues. The DNA of the CDR3 is TGTGCCGTCCAGGACAGGGGGAAAGAGCAGTACTTC. This codes for CAVQDRGKEQYF.

The chain couples TRBV19 to TRBJ2-1; 9 bases line up with TRBD1. V gave up 5 bases and J gave up 7 bases; unmatched junction bases: 3. Germline CDR1 is LNHDA and CDR2 is SQIVND (reference sequence). The CDR3 has 13 amino acids. The CDR3 is CASSWDRVNEQFF. In DNA, the CDR3 is TGTGCCAGTAGTTGGGACAGGGTTAATGAGCAGTTCTTC.

V usage is TRBV25-1 and J usage is TRBJ2-7, with 8 bases lining up with TRBD1. Losses at the gene ends were 7 bases for V and 2 bases for J; bases not matched to a gene: 4. This CDR3 comprises 13 residues. Germline CDR1 and CDR2: MGHDK and SYGVNS. The CDR3 region is CASTGQGTYEQYF. CDR3 DNA: TGTGCCAGCACTGGACAGGGTACCTACGAGCAGTACTTC.

The V and J genes are TRBV7-7 and TRBJ2-7; perhaps D is TRBD1 or TRBD2 (5 bases each). Germline CDR1 and CDR2: SSHAT and FNYEAQ (reference sequence). V was cut by 3 bases and J by 5 bases, with 17 bases left in between. The CDR3 has 15 residues. The chain's CDR3 is CASSLGTGRGNEQYF. CDR3 bases: TGTGCCAGCAGCTTGGGAACGGGGCGAGGGAACGAGCAGTACTTC.

This clone was detected a few times. This sequence joins TRBV5-1 and TRBJ2-1; D may be TRBD2 (5 bases). The CDR3 has 16 residues. Trimming left V 1 base short and J 3 bases short, with 14 bases between. Germline V gene sequence: CDR1 SGHRS, CDR2 YFSETQ. In DNA form, the CDR3 reads TGCGCCAGCAGCTTGTCCTTGACTACCCTCTACAATGAGCAGTTCTTC. It yields the protein CASSLSLTTLYNEQFF. Combining the CDR3 with reference TRBV5-1 and TRBJ2-1 gives the whole variable domain KAGVTQTPRYLIKTRGQQVTLSCSPISGHRSVSWYQQTPGQGLQFLFEYFSETQRNKGNFPGRFSGRQFSNSRSEMNVSTLELGDSALYLCASSLSLTTLYNEQFFGPGTRLTVL.

This sequence joins TRBV6-5 and TRBJ1-2; a weak D match, TRBD1 (5 bases). CDR1 is MNHEY and CDR2 is SVGAGI in the germline V gene. Trimming removed 6 bases at V and 4 bases at J, with 12 bases between. This CDR3 comprises 13 residues. This CDR3 is CASRAGQAYGYTF. The CDR3 nucleotides are TGTGCCAGCAGGGCCGGACAAGCCTATGGCTACACCTTC.

This clone was recorded a few times. In DNA form, the CDR3 reads TGTGCCAGCAAGGTATGGAGGTCAATAGAGACCCAGTACTTC. Translating it yields CASKVWRSIETQYF. J is TRBJ2-5 and V is TRBV6-5, with TRBD2 as a possible D gene (5 bases). Trimming removed 7 bases from V and 4 bases from J, with 16 bases in between. CDR1 and CDR2 from the germline V gene are MNHEY and SVGAGI. This CDR3 has 14 residues.

This chain joins TRBV11-3 and TRBJ1-2; D unclear. The ends were cut back, 1 base at V and 3 bases at J, with 6 bases in the middle. This CDR3 is 13 amino acids long. Looked up from germline, CDR1 is SGHNT and CDR2 is YENEEA. CDR3 amino acids: CASSLARYYGYTF. The DNA of the CDR3 is TGTGCCAGCAGCTTAGCCAGGTACTATGGCTACACCTTC. Combining the CDR3 with reference TRBV11-3 and TRBJ1-2 gives the whole variable domain EAGVVQSPRYKIIEKKQPVAFWCNPISGHNTLYWYLQNLGQGPELLIRYENEEAVDDSQLPKDRFSAERLKGVDSTLKIQPAELGDSAVYLCASSLARYYGYTFGSGTRLTVV.

The chain uses TRBV5-1 and TRBJ1-1; 7 nucleotides align to TRBD1. V gave up 2 bases and J gave up 6 bases; unmatched junction bases: 7. CDR1 is SGHRS, CDR2 YFSETQ, per germline. The CDR3 length is 14 residues. CDR3 amino acids: CASSFGQALPEAFF. The CDR3 DNA reads TGCGCCAGCAGCTTCGGACAGGCATTACCTGAAGCTTTCTTT.

This chain joins TRBV5-6 and TRBJ2-5, with 14 bases lining up with TRBD2. CDR1 is SGHDT, CDR2 YYEEEE, per germline. V shed 2 bases, J shed 0 bases, and the junction held 6 bases outside the gene matches. The CDR3 sequence is 18 residues long. The CDR3 here is CASSLLGLAGGNQETQYF. The CDR3, as DNA: TGTGCCAGCAGCTTACTTGGACTAGCGGGGGGAAACCAAGAGACCCAGTACTTC.

The chain employs TRBV29-1 and TRBJ2-7, with a weak D call TRBD1 (5 bases). The length of the CDR3 is 12 residues. The V end was cut by 6 bases, the J end by 10 bases, with 19 bases between. Per the germline V gene, CDR1 is SQVTM and CDR2 is ANQGSEA. The DNA for the CDR3 is TGCAGCGTCCATACAGGTTCCCCCCCTCAGTACTTC. It encodes CSVHTGSPPQYF.

This chain uses TRBV18 with TRBJ2-7; 8 bases fit TRBD2. Germline assignment: CDR1 KGHSH and CDR2 LQKENI. There are 12 residues in the CDR3. V trimming: 8 bases; J trimming: 3 bases; junction bases outside the gene matches: 3. CDR3 nucleotides: TGTGCCAGCCGGGGACTAGACTACGAGCAGTACTTC. Its translation is CASRGLDYEQYF.

This rearrangement joins TRBV7-2 to TRBJ1-6; D not certain. The CDR3 has 16 residues. V lost 5 bases, J lost 1 base, and 12 bases lay in between. Germline V lookup: CDR1 SGHTA, CDR2 FQGNSA. CDR3 in amino acids: CASSRAGGSYNSPLHF. CDR3 DNA sequence: TGTGCCAGCAGCCGAGCGGGAGGTTCCTATAATTCACCCCTCCACTTT.

The chain joins TRBV5-6 to TRBJ2-1; the D is unclear. Germline lookup yields CDR1 SGHDT and CDR2 YYEEEE. The length of the CDR3 is 12 residues. Deletions cut 2 bases from V and 5 bases from J, with 5 bases between. In DNA, the CDR3 is TGTGCCAGCAGCTTCCCGGACAATGAGCAGTTCTTC. Translated, it gives CASSFPDNEQFF.

This sequence joins TRBV7-2 and TRBJ2-7; 9 bases map to TRBD2. CDR3 length: 15 amino acids. Losses at the gene ends were 6 bases for V and 0 bases for J; bases not matched to a gene: 6. The germline gives CDR1 SGHTA, CDR2 FQGNSA. CDR3 amino acids: CASRTSGGSSYEQYF. In nucleotides, the CDR3 is TGTGCCAGCAGAACAAGCGGGGGGTCCTCCTACGAGCAGTACTTC.

The rearrangement joins TRBV11-2 to TRBJ2-4; possibly TRBD1 for D (6 bases). Germline assignment: CDR1 SGHAT and CDR2 FQNNGV. The length of the CDR3 is 15 residues. V shed 5 bases and J shed 8 bases, with 19 bases lying between them. CDR3 sequence reads: CASSPNENWGHIQYF. In DNA form, the CDR3 reads TGTGCCAGCAGCCCAAACGAGAACTGGGGGCACATTCAGTACTTC. Combining the CDR3 with reference TRBV11-2 and TRBJ2-4 gives the whole variable domain EAGVAQSPRYKIIEKRQSVAFWCNPISGHATLYWYQQILGQGPKLLIQFQNNGVVDDSQLPKDRFSAERLKGVDSTLKIQPAKLEDSAVYLCASSPNENWGHIQYFGAGTRLSVL.

This chain joins TRBV14 and TRBJ1-1, with D possibly being TRBD1 (5 bases). Germline V gene lookup returns CDR1 SGHDN and CDR2 FVKESK. With 1 base removed from V and 3 bases from J, the gap between germline ends came to 6 bases. The CDR3 has 13 amino acids. Here the CDR3 DNA reads TGTGCCAGCAGCCAAGGACAGCACACTGAAGCTTTCTTT. It encodes CASSQGQHTEAFF.

The rearrangement uses TRBV11-2 and TRBJ2-2, with 10 bases that match TRBD1. The CDR3 contains 17 residues. Unmatched junction bases numbered 11, after V lost 4 bases and J lost 6 bases. CDR1 and CDR2 from the germline V gene are SGHAT and FQNNGV. The CDR3 loop reads CASSWETGTGVPGELFF. In nucleotides, the CDR3 is TGTGCCAGCAGCTGGGAGACCGGGACAGGGGTGCCCGGGGAGCTGTTTTTT.

A few counts support this clone. The chain couples TRBV9 to TRBJ2-3; D ambiguous. In germline, CDR1 is SGDLS, CDR2 YYNGEE. The CDR3 loop spans 13 amino acids. V was trimmed by 0 bases and J by 1 base, leaving 3 bases between them. Here the CDR3 DNA reads TGTGCCAGCAGCGTAGAAGGCACAGATACGCAGTATTTT. Protein: CASSVEGTDTQYF.

This chain uses TRBV5-5 with TRBJ2-7; TRBD1 matches 12 bases. V was clipped by 4 bases and J by 4 bases; unmatched bases: 6. The CDR3 sequence is 15 residues long. Germline lookup yields CDR1 SGHKS and CDR2 YYEKEE (reference sequence). The CDR3 loop reads CASSPGTGGSYEQYF. In nucleotides, the CDR3 is TGTGCCAGCAGCCCCGGGACAGGGGGCTCGTACGAGCAGTACTTC.

The gene calls are TRBV25-1 and TRBJ1-1, with a tentative D call TRBD1 (5 bases). V dropped 3 bases and J dropped 11 bases, with 16 bases sitting between them. Germline CDR1 is MGHDK and CDR2 is SYGVNS. The CDR3 is 13 amino acids. For the CDR3, the DNA is TGTGCCAGCAGTGACCCGGGGGTCTTGGTGGCTTTCTTT. Translating it yields CASSDPGVLVAFF.

The chain employs TRBV30 and TRBJ1-3, with D unresolved. The CDR3 contains 15 residues. Trimming shortened V by 2 bases and J by 0 bases, and 11 bases separated the two germline ends. The germline CDR1 and CDR2 sequences are GTSNPN and SVGIG (reference sequence). CDR3: CAWSSGLASGNTIYF. The DNA for the CDR3 is TGTGCCTGGAGTAGCGGACTGGCCTCTGGAAACACCATATATTTT.

The J gene is TRBJ2-7, the V gene TRBV2; TRBD1 might be the D (5 bases). V shed 8 bases and J shed 3 bases, with 17 bases lying between them. Germline CDR1 is SNHLY and CDR2 is FYNNEI. This CDR3 spans 14 amino acids. CDR3 loop: CASHRRQTNYEQYF. The CDR3 bases are TGTGCCAGCCACAGAAGACAGACCAACTACGAGCAGTACTTC.

This clone was detected only a few times. The chain carries TRBV30 and TRBJ2-7; D may be TRBD1 (6 bases). V was clipped by 7 bases and J by 5 bases, with 21 bases between them. The CDR3 is 14 residues long. The V gene's germline CDR1 is GTSNPN and CDR2 SVGIG (reference sequence). The CDR3 DNA reads as TGTGCCTTGACGCCAGTGACAGGTTTCGACGAGCAGTACTTC. Its protein is CALTPVTGFDEQYF.

The genes are TRBV21-1 and TRBJ1-5. TRBV21-1 is given as a pseudogene. The CDR3 sequence is 18 residues long. CDR3 residues: CASSHLPSSVGSNQPQHF. The CDR3 coding sequence is TGTGCCAGCAGCCACCTCCCTAGTTCCGTCGGTAGCAATCAGCCCCAGCATTTT.

The rearrangement joins TRBV5-1 to TRBJ2-2, with unresolved D. V shed 2 bases and J shed 0 bases, with 11 bases lying between them. Per germline, CDR1 SGHRS and CDR2 YFSETQ. The CDR3 consists of 16 residues. The CDR3 DNA is TGCGCCAGCAGCTTTGACGGTTTCGCGAACACCGGGGAGCTGTTTTTT. The encoded protein is CASSFDGFANTGELFF. Using reference TRBV5-1 and TRBJ2-2 for the parts outside the CDR3, the full variable domain is KAGVTQTPRYLIKTRGQQVTLSCSPISGHRSVSWYQQTPGQGLQFLFEYFSETQRNKGNFPGRFSGRQFSNSRSEMNVSTLELGDSALYLCASSFDGFANTGELFFGEGSRLTVL.